This T cell receptor (beta chain) originates from a study of blood T cell repertoires in COVID-19. Study in general: Acute and convalescent COVID-19 samples came from the United States, Italy and Spain. Sample material is recorded as cDNA or gDNA derived from T cells, B-cell-depleted T cells, or PBMCs.

Germline values: CDR1 SGDLS, CDR2 YYNGEE. The J segment lost 4 bases and the V segment lost 4 bases, leaving 8 bases of the junction unmatched. The CDR3 is made up of 15 amino acids. In the authors' workflow: Counts of nucleated cells, estimated from reference gene primer amplification, were obtained. Assay: immunoSEQ multiplex PCR; the TCRdb copy retains only in-frame clones and omits some. D and trimming come from the DNA, and the V and J calls and clone size come from that table. The sample holds around 220,000 clones, roughly 88% seen once. The sequencing sample was made of peripheral blood. The chain is built from TRBV9 and TRBJ2-5, with 9 nucleotides matching TRBD1. This clonotype was sampled from a man between 18 and 35 years old with active or convalescent COVID-19. The CDR3 DNA reads TGTGCCAGCAGCCCGGGACAGGGAAGGTCAGAGACCCAGTACTTC. This sequence encodes CASSPGQGRSETQYF. The whole variable domain, filled in from reference TRBV9 and TRBJ2-5, reads DSGVTQTPKHLITATGQRVTLRCSPRSGDLSVYWYQQSLDQGLQFLIQYYNGEERAKGNILERFSAQQFPDLHSELNLSSLELGDSALYFCASSPGQGRSETQYFGPGTRLLVL.